Listed below are T cell receptor beta chains from one sample, sequenced in a study of regulatory T cells in long-lasting Graves disease. MiXCR, run by TCRdb on the multiplex PCR reads, gives a single entry per CDR3 protein. The repertoire includes about 540,000 distinct CDR3 sequences, approximately 15% of them detected once, and about 9.1% sits in the top ten. The same specimen was also included in a second study, on T cells in Graves' hyperthyroidism and ophthalmopathy.

The specimen comprised peripheral blood mononuclear cells (PBMCs), sampled at new diagnosis, from a patient treated with antithyroid drugs. Every receptor here comes from a man aged 25 to 40 with Graves disease. The CDR3 runs from the conserved cysteine through the conserved F or W. A D gene is named only where the DNA matches it firmly. Only part of the rows carry a size: once, few, many, or a class if the clone is expanded.

v_gene,d_gene,abundance,j_gene,CDR3nt,CDR3aa
TRBV20-1,TRBD2,many,TRBJ2-5,TGCAGTGCTAGGGCACCGGGACTACAAGAGACCCAGTACTTC,CSARAPGLQETQYF
TRBV11-3,TRBD2,few,TRBJ2-2,TGTGCCAGCGGACCCTTTAGCGGGAGAATCGGGGAGCTGTTTTTT,CASGPFSGRIGELFF
TRBV10-3,TRBD1,many,TRBJ1-5,TGTGCCATCAGTCCTGGACAGGGGGGCCATCAGCCCCAGCATTTT,CAISPGQGGHQPQHF
TRBV2,-,few,TRBJ2-1,TGCGCCAGCAGGGGGGGGGAGACAGGGCCTTCATGGGAGCAGTTCTTC,CASRGGETGPSWEQFF
TRBV18,-,-,TRBJ1-1,TGTGCCAGCTCACCACAACAGGGTTTGAGCACTGAAGCTTTCTTT,CASSPQQGLSTEAFF
TRBV5-1,TRBD1,many,TRBJ1-6,TGCGCCAGCAGCCCAGGGGGTCCACCCCTCCACTTT,CASSPGGPPLHF
TRBV7-8,TRBD2,many,TRBJ2-5,TGTGCCAGCAGCTCCCGCCGGGGACTAGCGGGACAAGAGACCCAGTACTTC,CASSSRRGLAGQETQYF
TRBV12-3/TRBV12-4,-,many,TRBJ2-3,TGTGCCAGCAGTCCCTCGGGACGGTGGAGGTATTTT,CASSPSGRWRYF
TRBV20-1,-,-,TRBJ1-3,TGCAGTGCTAGAGATGGCCCCTCTGGAAACACCATATATTTT,CSARDGPSGNTIYF
TRBV9,-,few,TRBJ1-4,TGTGCCAGCAGCGTAGGGGACACTAATGAAAAACTGTTTTTT,CASSVGDTNEKLFF
TRBV20-1,-,many,TRBJ1-2,TGCAGTGCTAGAGCAGACAGGCGATATGGCTACACCTTC,CSARADRRYGYTF
TRBV6-1,-,many,TRBJ2-7,TGTGCCAGTCTACAGCTCCCCGACTCCTACGAGCAGTACTTC,CASLQLPDSYEQYF
TRBV28,TRBD2,many,TRBJ2-3,TGTGCCAGCAGTTTAGAGCTTAGCGGGAGGGTTTTGGATACGCAGTATTTT,CASSLELSGRVLDTQYF
TRBV12-3/TRBV12-4,-,many,TRBJ2-3,TGTGCCAGCAGTTTCTGGCGGACGGACACAGATACGCAGTATTTT,CASSFWRTDTDTQYF
TRBV5-1,-,many,TRBJ2-3,TGCGCCAGCACAGGGGTCGCAGATACGCAGTATTTT,CASTGVADTQYF
TRBV12-3/TRBV12-4,-,-,TRBJ2-3,TGTGCCAGCAGTGAAACGCCCGGGACTTTTGATACGCAGTATTTT,CASSETPGTFDTQYF
TRBV2,-,many,TRBJ1-1,TGTGCCAGCCGCAAGATGGGAAACACTGAAGCTTTCTTT,CASRKMGNTEAFF
TRBV29-1,-,few,TRBJ2-7,TGCAGCACCACGGCCGGGGACAAATACGAGCAGTACTTC,CSTTAGDKYEQYF
TRBV12-3/TRBV12-4,-,many,TRBJ1-2,TGTGCCAGCAGTTTAATGGATGGCTACACCTTC,CASSLMDGYTF
TRBV29-1,TRBD2,many,TRBJ2-5,TGCAGCGTTGAACTAGCGGGAGTAACGGAGACCCAGTACTTC,CSVELAGVTETQYF
TRBV7-3,TRBD1,many,TRBJ2-2,TGTGCCAGCAGCCCAACAGGGGACCGCGGGGAGCTGTTTTTT,CASSPTGDRGELFF
TRBV28,TRBD2,few,TRBJ2-5,TGTGCCAGCAGCGGGGGGTTCCAAGAGACCCAGTACTTC,CASSGGFQETQYF
TRBV11-1,-,many,TRBJ2-3,TGTGCCAGCAGCTCTAGCGTGGGACTGACAGATACGCAGTATTTT,CASSSSVGLTDTQYF